The sequence of this TCR beta chain was determined in a study of OX40 agonist ivuxolimab in advanced cancers. Study-wide context: Patients were given ivuxolimab, an antibody that agonizes OX40 (CD134). Three individuals attained partial responses, comprising one hepatocellular carcinoma case and two cutaneous melanoma cases. Findings of the study overall: Compared with CD4+, CD8+ T cells on average had more expanded clones. At 0.1 to 3.0 mg/kg and by week 6, clonal expansion occurred in CD4+ and CD8+ blood T cells.

This CDR3 is 14 amino acids long. Germline V gene data show CDR1 as SSHAT and CDR2 as FNYEAQ (reference sequence). This clone has just a few counts. The antigen is not known. The junction shows a germline mismatch at one end, possibly a read error. The table came from immunoSEQ multiplex PCR; TCRdb's copy has only in-frame clones and leaves some out. The repertoire includes 45,000 to 50,000 clones, approximately 86% of them detected once, and just over 50% sits in the top ten. The TCR comes from an adult with an advanced solid tumor such as melanoma, head and neck, liver or kidney cancer. V usage is TRBV7-7 and J usage is TRBJ2-7; the match to TRBD2 covers 8 bases. The sequenced sample was CD4+ or CD8+ T cells sorted from blood, obtained in a trial of the OX40 agonist ivuxolimab. This CDR3 reads CASSTGLDNSRQYF. The CDR3 nucleotides are TGTGCTAGCAGCACGGGACTAGATAATAGTCGGCAGTACTTC.